Listed below are T cell receptor beta chains from one sample, sequenced in a study of OX40 agonist ivuxolimab in advanced cancers. Produced via immunoSEQ multiplex PCR; TCRdb's table is partial and in-frame only. The sample shows about 89,000 clones, about 88% of them seen only once. The specimen was CD4+ or CD8+ T cells sorted from blood, collected in a trial of the OX40 agonist ivuxolimab. Receptors were obtained from an adult with an advanced solid tumor such as melanoma, head and neck, liver or kidney cancer. CDR3s include the opening cysteine and the closing phenylalanine or tryptophan. The order of the fields is D gene, clone size, V gene, J gene, CDR3 DNA, CDR3 protein. A D gene is named only where the DNA matches it firmly. A clone size is listed for some rows: how often the clone was seen (once, few, many), or a class if it is expanded.

TRBD1	few	TRBV6-1	TRBJ1-5	TGTGCCAGCAGTGGCGACAGGGGGCCGGTTCAGCCCCAGCATTTT	CASSGDRGPVQPQHF
.	.	TRBV5-1	TRBJ1-1	TGCGCCAGCAGCAATGAAGCGAACACTGAAGCTTTCTTT	CASSNEANTEAFF
.	.	TRBV6-6	TRBJ1-1	TGTGCCAGCAGAAACCGACGGGAGAACACTGAAGCTTTCTTT	CASRNRRENTEAFF
TRBD1	.	TRBV7-7	TRBJ2-5	TGTGCTAGCAGCAACCGGGACAGGGGACAAGAGACCCAGTACTTC	CASSNRDRGQETQYF
.	.	TRBV18	TRBJ1-5	TGTGCCAGCTCACTGGGGGGGACCCGGAGAACCCCACATTATCAGCCCCAGCATTTT	CASSLGGTRRTPHYQPQHF
TRBD1	.	TRBV7-6	TRBJ2-2	TGTGCCAGCAGCAGCCGGGACAGCACCGGGGAGCTGTTTTTT	CASSSRDSTGELFF
TRBD2	.	TRBV29-1	TRBJ2-7	TGCAGCGTTGCCGAGCGGGAATCCGAGCAGTACTTC	CSVAERESEQYF
.	.	TRBV19	TRBJ1-1	TGTGCCAGTAGTCCCCGTAACAGAGCGGGCACTGAAGCTTTCTTT	CASSPRNRAGTEAFF
TRBD2	.	TRBV5-4	TRBJ2-5	TGTGCCAGCAGCTTGGGGGCTAGCGGGGGGGCCCCGGAGACCCAGTACTTC	CASSLGASGGAPETQYF
TRBD1	.	TRBV7-2	TRBJ1-4	TGTGCCAGCAGCTTAGGTACGACAGGGGCTGAGAAAAAACTGTTTTTT	CASSLGTTGAEKKLFF
.	.	TRBV7-2	TRBJ2-7	TGTGCCAGCAGCTTGGCCGCGACCTCCTACGAGCAGTACTTC	CASSLAATSYEQYF
.	few	TRBV30	TRBJ1-1	TGTGCCTGGGATCAGGGCATGAACACTGAAGCTTTCTTT	CAWDQGMNTEAFF
.	.	TRBV5-1	TRBJ2-5	TGCGCCAGCAGCTTGGGACAGCCAAAAGAGACCCAGTACTTC	CASSLGQPKETQYF
.	once	TRBV19	TRBJ1-1	TGTGCCAGTAGTATAGGCCTGTCCATGAACACTGAAGCTTTCTTT	CASSIGLSMNTEAFF
.	.	TRBV5-1	TRBJ2-7	TGCGCCAGCAGCCCCTCCGGGACGGTCAACGAGCAGTACTTC	CASSPSGTVNEQYF
TRBD2	.	TRBV19	TRBJ2-3	TGTGCCAGTAGTATTCGTAGGCGGGGGGAGGCAGATACGCAGTATTTT	CASSIRRRGEADTQYF
TRBD2	once	TRBV5-4	TRBJ2-3	TGTGCCAGCAGCTCCCCGGGACTAGTGGGTCCAGATACGCAGTATTTT	CASSSPGLVGPDTQYF
TRBD2	.	TRBV7-9	TRBJ2-1	TGTGCCAGCAGCTTAGAACTAGCGGGGGGGCCCGATGAGCAGTTCTTC	CASSLELAGGPDEQFF
.	.	TRBV5-1	TRBJ2-7	TGCGCCAGCAGCTCCGTCCTAGCTCAATCCTACGAGCAGTACTTC	CASSSVLAQSYEQYF
.	.	TRBV5-4	TRBJ1-2	TGTGCCAGCAGCTTGAGGGCCGGAGCGTCCGGCTACACCTTC	CASSLRAGASGYTF
.	.	TRBV19	TRBJ1-5	TGTGCCAGTAGAGGTAGGGGAGGGGGTAGCAATCAGCCCCAGCATTTT	CASRGRGGGSNQPQHF
.	.	TRBV10-2	TRBJ2-2	TGCGCCAGCAGTGGGGCTATTCGGAACACCGGGGAGCTGTTTTTT	CASSGAIRNTGELFF
.	.	TRBV7-2	TRBJ2-2	TGTGCCAGCACTAATAAACCGGGGACAAACACCGGGGAGCTGTTTTTT	CASTNKPGTNTGELFF
.	.	TRBV27	TRBJ2-2	TGTGCCAGCAGTTTAGTCCGGGATATGAACACCGGGGAGCTGTTTTTT	CASSLVRDMNTGELFF
TRBD2	.	TRBV4-2	TRBJ2-1	TGTGCCAGCAGCCGCCGCCTAGCGGGGGGGGGAAATGAGCAGTTCTTC	CASSRRLAGGGNEQFF
.	.	TRBV4-1	TRBJ2-7	TGCGCCAGCAGCCAAGGTTGGGGGCTGAGGAGGGGTCACGAGCAGTACTTC	CASSQGWGLRRGHEQYF
.	.	TRBV5-4	TRBJ2-7	TGTGCCAGCAGCTTGGGCGGGACAGCCTACGAGCAGTACTTC	CASSLGGTAYEQYF
.	.	TRBV5-4	TRBJ2-3	TGTGCCAGCAGTCGTTGGGGGGCTGGAGATACGCAGTATTTT	CASSRWGAGDTQYF
.	.	TRBV6-5	TRBJ2-7	TGTGCCAGCAGTTCTACTAAGACAGGATCCTACGAGCAGTACTTC	CASSSTKTGSYEQYF
.	once	TRBV5-5	TRBJ1-1	TGTGCCAGCAGCTCAGGCCTGAGAGGTGGACTAAACACTGAAGCTTTCTTT	CASSSGLRGGLNTEAFF
.	.	TRBV18	TRBJ1-6	TGTGCCAGCTCACCAAGTTTTACTCCTGGGAATTCACCCCTCCACTTT	CASSPSFTPGNSPLHF
.	.	TRBV2	TRBJ2-3	TGTGCCAGCAGTGGTGACAGCACAGATACGCAGTATTTT	CASSGDSTDTQYF
.	.	TRBV19	TRBJ2-7	TGTGCCACCGCGGACCGGGCCCCTCTCTACGAGCAGTACTTC	CATADRAPLYEQYF
TRBD1	.	TRBV4-3	TRBJ2-7	TGCGCCAGCAGCCGATCGACAGGGGAAGGTTCCTACGAGCAGTACTTC	CASSRSTGEGSYEQYF
.	.	TRBV5-7	TRBJ1-6	TGTGCCAGCAGCCGGGGGGGGACGAATTCACCCCTCCACTTT	CASSRGGTNSPLHF
.	.	TRBV25-1	TRBJ2-2	TGTGCCAGCAGTGAGACGAGGGCCCCTAACACCGGGGAGCTGTTTTTT	CASSETRAPNTGELFF
TRBD1	.	TRBV7-2	TRBJ1-2	TGTGCCAGCAGCTGGGGGACAGACTATGGCTACACCTTC	CASSWGTDYGYTF
.	.	TRBV25-1	TRBJ1-2	TGTGCCAGCAGTGAACAGGGGAAGTATGGCTACACCTTC	CASSEQGKYGYTF
.	.	TRBV25-1	TRBJ2-7	TGTGCCAGCAGCCGAGGACAGTTTGAGGAGCAGTACTTC	CASSRGQFEEQYF
.	.	TRBV9	TRBJ2-7	TGTGCCAGCAGCGTAGAAGGCAGGTGGGATCGTGAGCAGTACTTC	CASSVEGRWDREQYF
.	.	TRBV9	TRBJ2-5	TGTGCCAGCAGCGTATCCCAGTCAGGGACACAGGAGACCCAGTACTTC	CASSVSQSGTQETQYF
.	once	TRBV9	TRBJ1-2	TGTGCCAGCAGCGTAGGGCGAGGGACGGACCTCTATGGCTACACCTTC	CASSVGRGTDLYGYTF
.	.	TRBV6-5	TRBJ1-1	TGTGCCAGCAGTGACAGTTCTGAAGCTTTCTTT	CASSDSSEAFF
.	.	TRBV7-7	TRBJ2-5	TGTGCCAGCAGCCCACACCAGGGAACCCAAGAGACCCAGTACTTC	CASSPHQGTQETQYF
TRBD1	.	TRBV4-1	TRBJ1-3	TGCGCCAGCAGCCTGGACAGGGCGCCTTACGGGTTTGGAAACACCATATATTTT	CASSLDRAPYGFGNTIYF
.	.	TRBV7-6	TRBJ2-1	TGTGCCAGCAGCACAGGACGGAGCTCCTACAATGAGCAGTTCTTC	CASSTGRSSYNEQFF
TRBD2	.	TRBV7-2	TRBJ2-3	TGTGCCAGCAGCTTTCGGCGGGGGGAGGGGGATACGCAGTATTTT	CASSFRRGEGDTQYF
.	few	TRBV5-1	TRBJ1-2	TGCGCCAGCAGCTTGGACACTAACTATGGCTACACCTTC	CASSLDTNYGYTF
.	.	TRBV6-5	TRBJ1-2	TGTGCCAGCAGTAACACAGGGTCTCGCTACACCTTC	CASSNTGSRYTF
TRBD2	.	TRBV19	TRBJ2-5	TGTGCCAGTAGTCGGGGGACTAGCGGGGTTGGGGAGACCCAGTACTTC	CASSRGTSGVGETQYF
.	once	TRBV4-3	TRBJ2-3	TGCGCCAGCAGCCAAGAGGGAGATACGCAGTATTTT	CASSQEGDTQYF
.	.	TRBV11-3	TRBJ2-3	TGTGCCAGCAGCTTAGAGGGAAGAGGTGCAGATACGCAGTATTTT	CASSLEGRGADTQYF
TRBD1	.	TRBV9	TRBJ1-3	TGTGCCAGCAGCGTCTTACCCGGGACAGCCCTAGGTTCTGGAAACACCATATATTTT	CASSVLPGTALGSGNTIYF
.	.	TRBV11-3	TRBJ2-7	TGTGCCAGCAGCCCACCCCCCCCCTACGAGCAGTACTTC	CASSPPPPYEQYF